The present T cell receptor beta chain was sequenced within a study of T cell changes during pregnancy in multiple sclerosis. Clones were sequenced by immunoSEQ multiplex PCR, and TCRdb holds only the in-frame ones, with some missing. The sample lists over 35,000 clones, around nine tenths occurring once. This clonotype was obtained from a female donor with multiple sclerosis, enrolled in a pregnancy study. This specimen consisted of CD8+ T cells from peripheral blood mononuclear cells, obtained before pregnancy.

CDR3 nucleotide sequence: TGTGCCAGCAGCCTTACGGGACAGGGACCGAACACTGAAGCTTTCTTT. It translates to CASSLTGQGPNTEAFF. The chain couples TRBV7-9 to TRBJ1-1, with 9 bases identical to TRBD1. The junction had 8 bases not matched to a gene; V was cut back by 5 bases and J by 1 base. Germline values: CDR1 SEHNR, CDR2 FQNEAQ (reference sequence). This CDR3 has 16 residues.